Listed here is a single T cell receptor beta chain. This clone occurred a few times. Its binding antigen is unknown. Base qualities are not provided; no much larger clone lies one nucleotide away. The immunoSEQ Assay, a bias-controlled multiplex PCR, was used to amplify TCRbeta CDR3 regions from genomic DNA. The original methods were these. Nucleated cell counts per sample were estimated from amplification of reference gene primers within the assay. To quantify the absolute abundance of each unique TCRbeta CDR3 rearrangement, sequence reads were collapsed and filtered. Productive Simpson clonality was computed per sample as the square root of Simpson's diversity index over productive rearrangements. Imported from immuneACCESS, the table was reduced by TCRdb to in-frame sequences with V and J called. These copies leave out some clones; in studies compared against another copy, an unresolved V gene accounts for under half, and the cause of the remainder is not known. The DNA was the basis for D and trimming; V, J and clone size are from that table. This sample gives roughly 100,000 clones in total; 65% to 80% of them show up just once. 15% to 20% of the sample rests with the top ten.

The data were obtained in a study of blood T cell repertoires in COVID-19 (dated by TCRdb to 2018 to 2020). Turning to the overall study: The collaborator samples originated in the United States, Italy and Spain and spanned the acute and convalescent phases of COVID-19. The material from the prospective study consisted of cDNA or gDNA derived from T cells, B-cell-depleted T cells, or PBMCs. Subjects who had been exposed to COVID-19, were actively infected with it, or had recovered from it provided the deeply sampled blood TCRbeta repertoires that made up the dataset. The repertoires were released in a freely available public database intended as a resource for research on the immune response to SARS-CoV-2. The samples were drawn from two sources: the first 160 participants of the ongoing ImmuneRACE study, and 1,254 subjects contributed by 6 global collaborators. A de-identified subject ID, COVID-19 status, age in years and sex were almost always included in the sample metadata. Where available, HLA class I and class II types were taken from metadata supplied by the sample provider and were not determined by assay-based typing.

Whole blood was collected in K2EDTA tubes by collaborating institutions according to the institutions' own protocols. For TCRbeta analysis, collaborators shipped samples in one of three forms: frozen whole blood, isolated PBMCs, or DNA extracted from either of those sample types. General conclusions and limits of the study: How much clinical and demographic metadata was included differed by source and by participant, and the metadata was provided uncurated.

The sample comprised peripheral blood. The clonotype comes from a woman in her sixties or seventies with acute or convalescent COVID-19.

The CDR3 region reads CASSLGGTSTDTQYF. The sequenced DNA: TGTGCCAGCAGTTTGGGGGGAACTAGCACAGATACGCAGTATTTT. The chain is assembled from TRBV28 and TRBJ2-3, and TRBD2 may be the D gene, going by 6 matching bases. Deletion took 3 bases off V and 0 bases off J, with a span of 10 bases between the germline ends. For CDR1 and CDR2, the germline V gene lists MDHEN and SYDVKM. Including the terminal cysteine and phenylalanine, the CDR3 comprises 15 residues. Only the CDR3 DNA is retained, 45 bases long and in frame from the first base.